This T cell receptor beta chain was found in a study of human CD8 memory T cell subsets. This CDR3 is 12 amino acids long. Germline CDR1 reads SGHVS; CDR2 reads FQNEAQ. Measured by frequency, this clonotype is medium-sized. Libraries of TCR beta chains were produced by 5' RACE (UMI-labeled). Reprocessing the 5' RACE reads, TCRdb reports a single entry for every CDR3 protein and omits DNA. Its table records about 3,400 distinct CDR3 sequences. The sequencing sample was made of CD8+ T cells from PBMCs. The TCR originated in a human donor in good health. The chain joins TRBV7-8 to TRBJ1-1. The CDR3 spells CASSLDSPEAFF.